Below, 28 T cell receptor beta chains from the same sample are listed, as sequenced in a study of control samples from healthy donors and cancer patients. Using immunoSEQ multiplex PCR, the repertoire was profiled, and TCRdb retains in-frame clones only, with some absent. The table has about 160,000 clones, approximately 96% seen once. The sample taken for sequencing was blood. The origin of the receptors is a woman between 35 and 50 years old in good health.

The chain couples TRBV11-2 to TRBJ2-1, with D perhaps matching TRBD2 (7 bases). This CDR3 region has 14 residues. Germline V gene data show CDR1 as SGHAT and CDR2 as FQNNGV. The ends were cut back, 1 base at V and 8 bases at J, with 12 bases in the middle. CDR3 protein: CASSLGGGGYEQFF. For the CDR3, the DNA is TGTGCCAGCAGCTTAGGGGGCGGGGGCTATGAGCAGTTCTTC.

The chain couples TRBV19 to TRBJ2-5; 14 nucleotides agree with TRBD2. The CDR3 runs to 16 residues. With V trimmed by 4 bases and J by 4 bases, 5 bases remained unmatched. Germline V lookup: CDR1 LNHDA, CDR2 SQIVND (reference sequence). CDR3: CASSTGLAGVGETQYF. CDR3 sequence (DNA): TGTGCCAGTAGTACGGGACTAGCGGGAGTAGGAGAGACCCAGTACTTC.

In the case of this clone: The same CDR3 can be traced to other DNA sequences in this sample. The chain uses TRBV5-6 and TRBJ1-5; D is possibly TRBD1 (5 bases). The V gene's germline CDR1 is SGHDT and CDR2 YYEEEE. Between the trimmed V and J ends, which lost 3 bases and 7 bases, there was a span of 23 bases. This CDR3 has 17 amino acids. In DNA, the CDR3 is TGTGCCAGCAGCTCTGGTGGAGGGTTCGGTGGGGGGCAGCCCCAGCATTTT. It is translated as CASSSGGGFGGGQPQHF.

This clone was observed a single time. The chain is built from TRBV28 and TRBJ1-2; D unclear. The germline V and J ends were trimmed by 5 bases and 7 bases, with 5 bases remaining between them. The CDR3 is made up of 10 amino acids. CDR1 is MDHEN, CDR2 SYDVKM, per germline. In DNA, the CDR3 is TGTGCCAGCAGTCGGACTGGCTACACCTTC. Its protein product is CASSRTGYTF.

The gene calls are TRBV19 and TRBJ1-6; D is perhaps TRBD1 (5 bases). Deletions cut 6 bases from V and 9 bases from J, with 15 bases between. Germline loops: CDR1 LNHDA, CDR2 SQIVND (reference sequence). The CDR3 extends over 14 amino acids. CDR3 coding DNA: TGTGCCAGTAGGGTATCAGGGTTTGGTTCACCCCTCCACTTT. Its translation: CASRVSGFGSPLHF.

V is TRBV9 and J is TRBJ2-7; 9 bases are shared with TRBD2. The trim removed 5 bases at V and 3 bases at J, leaving 3 bases unmatched. CDR3 size: 13 residues. Germline-derived CDR1 and CDR2 are SGDLS and YYNGEE. The CDR3 loop is CASSRGRDYEQYF. The CDR3 DNA reads TGTGCCAGCAGTCGCGGGAGGGACTACGAGCAGTACTTC.

The chain uses TRBV5-1 and TRBJ2-1, with a weak D call TRBD2 (7 bases). The CDR3 is 15 residues long. CDR1 is SGHRS, CDR2 YFSETQ, per germline. V gave up 0 bases and J gave up 7 bases, with 14 bases separating them. CDR3 loop: CASSLVAGAENEQFF. For the CDR3, the DNA is TGCGCCAGCAGCTTGGTTGCGGGGGCTGAGAATGAGCAGTTCTTC.

The chain uses TRBV30 and TRBJ1-1; 10 bases align to TRBD1. The CDR3 is 13 amino acids. J lost 4 bases, V lost 2 bases, and 1 base had no gene match. Germline V gene sequence: CDR1 GTSNPN, CDR2 SVGIG (reference sequence). CDR3 loop: CAWSRDRGTEAFF. CDR3 in DNA: TGTGCCTGGAGTCGGGACAGGGGCACTGAAGCTTTCTTT.

The V call is TRBV7-2, the J call TRBJ1-2; unclear D gene. The CDR3 length is 13 residues. Per germline, CDR1 SGHTA and CDR2 FQGNSA. V was trimmed by 5 bases and J by 5 bases, leaving 12 bases between them. DNA of the CDR3: TGTGCCAGCAGCAGAGATAGAGGGTATGGCTACACCTTC. Translated: CASSRDRGYGYTF.

V and J are TRBV2 and TRBJ1-1; D may be TRBD1 (6 bases). CDR1 and CDR2 (germline): SNHLY, FYNNEI. The CDR3 is 14 amino acids. Between the trimmed V and J ends, which lost 5 bases and 1 base, there was a span of 11 bases. As DNA, the CDR3 is TGTGCCAGCAGTTACCCGGGACAGAACACTGAAGCTTTCTTT. This gives the protein CASSYPGQNTEAFF. Supplemented by reference TRBV2 and TRBJ1-1, the full variable domain reads EPEVTQTPSHQVTQMGQEVILRCVPISNHLYFYWYRQILGQKVEFLVSFYNNEISEKSEIFDDQFSVERPDGSNFTLKIRSTKLEDSAMYFCASSYPGQNTEAFFGQGTRLTVV.

This rearrangement joins TRBV12-3 or TRBV12-4 to TRBJ2-7; no firm D call. CDR3 length: 11 amino acids. V lost 2 bases and J lost 3, with 2 bases in between. The CDR3, as DNA: TGTGCCAGCAGTTTAAACTACGAGCAGTACTTC. Its translation is CASSLNYEQYF.

This chain connects TRBV7-2 to TRBJ1-6; no definite D call. In germline, CDR1 is SGHTA, CDR2 FQGNSA. The CDR3 loop spans 12 amino acids. Trimming took 0 bases from V and 19 from J, leaving 13 bases between them. For the CDR3, the DNA is TGTGCCAGCAGCTTAGCCACCGGGATCAATCACTTT. It codes for CASSLATGINHF.

This clone was seen only a few times. The chain joins TRBV6-5 to TRBJ1-5; 7 nucleotides align to TRBD1. Germline V lookup: CDR1 MNHEY, CDR2 SVGAGI. This CDR3 region has 14 residues. V trimming: 7 bases; J trimming: 4 bases; junction bases outside the gene matches: 7. The CDR3 sequence: CASKPGTANQPQHF. The CDR3 coding sequence is TGTGCCAGCAAACCTGGGACAGCAAATCAGCCCCAGCATTTT.

The rearrangement uses TRBV20-1 and TRBJ2-5; 7 nucleotides line up with TRBD2. The CDR3 extends over 14 amino acids. From germline, CDR1 is DFQATT and CDR2 SNEGSKA (reference sequence). V shed 3 bases and J 3 bases; nucleotides not matched to a gene: 7. The CDR3 nucleotides read TGCAGTGCTAGTGGAGGGCTAGCGGAAGAGACCCAGTACTTC. Translation gives CSASGGLAEETQYF.

The rearrangement links TRBV11-2 to TRBJ2-3; a possible D gene is TRBD2 (6 bases). The CDR3 loop spans 15 amino acids. Deletions cut 3 bases from V and 3 bases from J, with 13 bases between. Per the germline V gene, CDR1 is SGHAT and CDR2 is FQNNGV. Written as DNA, the CDR3 is TGTGCCAGCAGCTTTGGAGGGATTGGGACAGATACGCAGTATTTT. Its translation: CASSFGGIGTDTQYF.

This clone was counted a single time. This chain uses TRBV3-1 (or the pseudogene TRBV3-2) with TRBJ2-5; possibly TRBD1 or TRBD2 for D (5 bases each). Trimming pared 3 bases from V and 5 bases from J, leaving 13 bases between. The CDR3 covers 14 residues. Germline assignment: CDR1 LGHDT and CDR2 YNNKEL (reference sequence). CDR3 residues: CASSQGVAYETQYF. For the CDR3, the DNA is TGTGCCAGCAGCCAGGGGGTTGCCTACGAGACCCAGTACTTC.

This clone has just one count. The rearrangement uses TRBV9 and TRBJ2-7; TRBD1 matches 7 bases. The CDR3 covers 14 residues. Germline loops: CDR1 SGDLS, CDR2 YYNGEE. V lost 3 bases and J lost 0; bases outside the gene matches: 3. The CDR3 coding sequence is TGTGCCAGCAGCGGCCGGGACAGCTCCTACGAGCAGTACTTC. Encoded protein: CASSGRDSSYEQYF. The full variable domain, in which reference TRBV9 and TRBJ2-7 provide the parts outside the CDR3, is DSGVTQTPKHLITATGQRVTLRCSPRSGDLSVYWYQQSLDQGLQFLIQYYNGEERAKGNILERFSAQQFPDLHSELNLSSLELGDSALYFCASSGRDSSYEQYFGPGTRLTVT.

The chain links TRBV6-5 to TRBJ1-2, with TRBD1 matching 9 bases. The CDR3 runs to 14 residues. The V gene end was trimmed by 6 bases and the J gene end by 5 bases; junction bases not matched to a gene: 7. Germline CDR1 and CDR2: MNHEY and SVGAGI. CDR3 region: CASRGTGNSYGYTF. CDR3 bases: TGTGCCAGCAGGGGGACAGGGAATTCTTATGGCTACACCTTC.

The J gene is TRBJ2-6, the V gene TRBV15; TRBD1 agrees at 10 bases. Germline trimming cut 5 bases from V and 2 bases from J; bases unmatched to any gene: 18. The CDR3 has 21 amino acids. The germline V gene encodes CDR1 LNHNV and CDR2 YYDKDF (reference sequence). CDR3 in DNA: TGTGCCACCAGCGTCCGGGACAGGGGTTCTCGTGCCGGGGCTGGGGCCAACGTCCTGACTTTC. This encodes CATSVRDRGSRAGAGANVLTF.

The gene calls are TRBV6-2 or TRBV6-3 and TRBJ2-5; the D gene is possibly TRBD1 (5 bases). CDR1 and CDR2 (germline): MNHEY, SVGEGT. This CDR3 has 15 residues. The ends were cut back, 5 bases at V and 2 bases at J, with 15 bases in the middle. For the CDR3, the DNA is TGTGCCAGCAGTGCGCCCCCAGGGCTTCAAGAGACCCAGTACTTC. It specifies CASSAPPGLQETQYF.

The V gene is TRBV6-2 or TRBV6-3, the J gene TRBJ2-1; D gene ambiguous. Trimming cost V 5 bases and J 0 bases, with 17 bases left between them. Germline V CDR1 and CDR2: MNHEY, SVGEGT. CDR3 length equals 17 residues. This CDR3 is CASSVARGSGSYNEQFF. The CDR3 nucleotides read TGTGCCAGCAGTGTCGCTCGTGGCTCCGGCTCCTACAATGAGCAGTTCTTC.

J is TRBJ2-2 and V is TRBV12-5, with 7 bases that match TRBD1. Germline lookup yields CDR1 LGHNT and CDR2 FRNRAP. V was pared by 1 base and J by 6 bases, with 14 bases of the junction left unmatched. This CDR3 is built from 18 residues. The CDR3 region is CASGLETGTVFDPGELFF. In DNA form, the CDR3 reads TGTGCTAGTGGTTTGGAAACCGGGACAGTCTTTGATCCCGGGGAGCTGTTTTTT. The full variable domain, with the rest looked up from reference TRBV12-5 and TRBJ2-2, is DARVTQTPRHKVTEMGQEVTMRCQPILGHNTVFWYRQTMMQGLELLAYFRNRAPLDDSGMPKDRFSAEMPDATLATLKIQPSEPRDSAVYFCASGLETGTVFDPGELFFGEGSRLTVL.

This clone was counted a single time. The V and J genes are TRBV6-5 and TRBJ2-7, with 7 positions matching TRBD2. Germline V gives CDR1 MNHEY, CDR2 SVGAGI. The CDR3 has 15 amino acids. V shed 0 bases, J shed 0 bases, and the junction held 2 bases outside the gene matches. The CDR3 region has the DNA TGTGCCAGCAGTTACTCGCGGGGGAGCTCCTACGAGCAGTACTTC. Translated: CASSYSRGSSYEQYF.

The CDR3 loop reads CASSPGQTDGYTF. The CDR3 region has the DNA TGTGCCAGCAGCCCGGGACAGACGGATGGCTACACCTTC. This chain joins TRBV7-9 and TRBJ1-2; TRBD1 agrees at 7 bases. Germline loops: CDR1 SEHNR, CDR2 FQNEAQ (reference sequence). This CDR3 is 13 amino acids long. With 5 bases clipped from V and 6 bases from J, the junction kept 6 bases outside the gene matches.

The rearrangement uses TRBV6-4 and TRBJ1-6, with 7 nucleotides matching TRBD1. The V gene end was trimmed by 8 bases and the J gene end by 5 bases; junction bases not matched to a gene: 6. CDR3 length: 14 amino acids. Looked up from germline, CDR1 is MRHNA and CDR2 is SNTAGT. CDR3 residues: CASSPGGNNSPLHF. CDR3 DNA: TGTGCCAGCTCCCCAGGGGGTAATAATTCACCCCTCCACTTT.

The chain recombines TRBV5-5 with TRBJ1-1; D is perhaps TRBD1 (5 bases). Germline CDR1 and CDR2: SGHKS and YYEKEE (reference sequence). The CDR3 extends over 13 amino acids. The germline V and J ends were trimmed by 6 bases and 8 bases, with 17 bases remaining between them. CDR3 protein: CASIPGGGTEAFF. CDR3 DNA sequence: TGTGCCAGCATCCCGGGTGGGGGGACCGAAGCTTTCTTT.

This clone appeared a single time. V and J are TRBV9 and TRBJ1-1, with TRBD1 as a possible D gene (6 bases). V lost 4 bases and J lost 4, with 20 bases in between. CDR1 is SGDLS and CDR2 is YYNGEE in the germline V gene. There are 16 residues in the CDR3. In DNA, the CDR3 is TGTGCCAGCAGCCCCCCAGGAATGGGGGGCGGCACTGAAGCTTTCTTT. Residues: CASSPPGMGGGTEAFF.

The chain employs TRBV29-1 and TRBJ1-2; 10 bases match TRBD1. The CDR3 runs 14 residues. Germline V gene sequence: CDR1 SQVTM, CDR2 ANQGSEA. The trim removed 4 bases at V and 2 bases at J, leaving 4 bases unmatched. The CDR3 DNA is TGCAGCGTTGGGGGACAGGGGTGGAACTATGGCTACACCTTC. Protein sequence: CSVGGQGWNYGYTF.